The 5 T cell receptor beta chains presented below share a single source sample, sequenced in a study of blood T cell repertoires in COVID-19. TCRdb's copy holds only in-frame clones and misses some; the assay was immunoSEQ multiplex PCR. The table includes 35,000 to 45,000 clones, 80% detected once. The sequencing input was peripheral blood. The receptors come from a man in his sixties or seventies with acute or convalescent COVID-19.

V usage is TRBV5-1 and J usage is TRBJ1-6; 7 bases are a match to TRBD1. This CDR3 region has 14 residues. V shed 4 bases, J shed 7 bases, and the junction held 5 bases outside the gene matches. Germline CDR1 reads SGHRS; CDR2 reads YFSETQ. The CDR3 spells CASSEDRENSPLHF. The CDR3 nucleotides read TGCGCCAGCAGCGAAGACAGGGAGAATTCACCCCTCCACTTT.

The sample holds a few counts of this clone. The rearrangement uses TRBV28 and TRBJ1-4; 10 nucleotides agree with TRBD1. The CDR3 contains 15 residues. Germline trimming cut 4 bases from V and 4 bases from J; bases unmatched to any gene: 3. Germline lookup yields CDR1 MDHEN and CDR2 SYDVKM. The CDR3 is CASSSRTGGNEKLFF. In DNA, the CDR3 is TGTGCCAGCAGTTCACGGACAGGGGGTAATGAAAAACTGTTTTTT.

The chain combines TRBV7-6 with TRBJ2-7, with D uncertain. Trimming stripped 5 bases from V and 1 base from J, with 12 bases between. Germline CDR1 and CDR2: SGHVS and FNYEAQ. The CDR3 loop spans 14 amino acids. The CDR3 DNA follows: TGTGCCAGCAGCCCCGAGGTACCTTCCTACGAGCAGTACTTC. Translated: CASSPEVPSYEQYF.

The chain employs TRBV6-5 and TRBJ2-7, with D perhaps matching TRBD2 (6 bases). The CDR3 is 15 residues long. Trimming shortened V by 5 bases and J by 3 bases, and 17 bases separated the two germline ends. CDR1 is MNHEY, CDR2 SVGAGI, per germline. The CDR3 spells CASSTLPGLNYEQYF. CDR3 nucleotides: TGTGCCAGCAGTACCCTCCCGGGACTGAACTACGAGCAGTACTTC.

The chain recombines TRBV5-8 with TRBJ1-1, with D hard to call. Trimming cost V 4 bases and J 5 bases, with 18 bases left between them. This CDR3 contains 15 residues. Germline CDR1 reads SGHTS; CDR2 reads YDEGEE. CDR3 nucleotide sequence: TGTGCCAGCAGCCTGGGCCTGAGACAAAGGACTGAAGCTTTCTTT. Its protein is CASSLGLRQRTEAFF.